The text below deals with one T cell receptor (beta chain). The data originate from a study of CD8+CD57+ T cells in acquired aplastic anemia. Study-level background: Each DNA sample taken from sorted CD4+ and CD8+ cells came to about 3 ug on average.

TCR beta VDJ and CDR3 profiling used genomic DNA as template. TCRdb re-called the reads through MiXCR, storing one row per CDR3 protein. The profile covers some 70,000 distinct CDR3 sequences, with roughly 50% appearing a single time and 6.5% to 9.5% taken by the ten largest. This TCR derives from a human donor in good health, serving as a control. The sequenced material came from sorted CD4+, CD8+, or CD8+CD57+ T cells (not recorded which) from PBMCs.

CDR3 protein: CASSYAPLTGVSPLHF. The CDR3 DNA reads TGTGCCAGCAGTTACGCCCCTTTGACAGGGGTATCACCCCTCCACTTT. The chain uses TRBV6-5 and TRBJ1-6, with TRBD1 identical over 8 bases. The germline V gene encodes CDR1 MNHEY and CDR2 SVGAGI. The CDR3 has 16 amino acids. V dropped 2 bases and J dropped 10; count of bases not matched to a gene: 10.